This T cell receptor (beta chain) was observed in a study of T-cell reconstitution after alpha-beta-depleted transplantation in children. The CDR3 runs 16 residues. CDR1 and CDR2 from the germline V gene are LGHDT and YNNKEL (reference sequence). Preparation of the TCRbeta library was carried out with unique molecular identifiers. TCRdb redid the calling of the PCR reads with MiXCR, one entry per CDR3 protein. The data show roughly 300,000 distinct CDR3 sequences, 10% to 13% seen once. As to this clonotype: The junction shows a germline mismatch at one end, possibly a read error.

Sequencing was performed on PBMCs from the stem cell graft donor, taken from the stem cell graft. This sequence joins TRBV3-1 and TRBJ1-2; D is unclear. The receptor's source is a human donor who donated a stem cell graft to a child with acute lymphoblastic leukemia. CDR3 loop: CASSSTSLSTNYGFTF. The CDR3 DNA sequence: TGTGCCAGCAGTTCCACTAGTCTTAGCACTAACTATGGCTTCACCTTC.